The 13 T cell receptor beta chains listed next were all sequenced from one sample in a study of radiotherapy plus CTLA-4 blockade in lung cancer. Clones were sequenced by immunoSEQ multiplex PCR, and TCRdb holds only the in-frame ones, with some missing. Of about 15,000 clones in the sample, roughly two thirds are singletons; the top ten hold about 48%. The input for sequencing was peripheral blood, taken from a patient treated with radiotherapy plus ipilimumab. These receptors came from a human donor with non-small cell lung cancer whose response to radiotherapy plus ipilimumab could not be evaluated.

CDR3 region: CASTTGDAYEQYF. CDR3 DNA: TGCGCCAGTACCACAGGGGACGCCTACGAGCAGTACTTC. The rearrangement uses TRBV5-1 and TRBJ2-7; 7 bases are shared with TRBD1. Germline V CDR1 and CDR2: SGHRS, YFSETQ. V dropped 8 bases and J dropped 2; count of bases not matched to a gene: 7. The CDR3 has 13 residues.

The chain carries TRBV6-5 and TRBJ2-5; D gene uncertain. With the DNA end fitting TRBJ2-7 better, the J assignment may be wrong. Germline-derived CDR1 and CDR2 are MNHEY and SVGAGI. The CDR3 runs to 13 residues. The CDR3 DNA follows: TGTGCCAGCGGTCAGAGGAGCTCCTACGAGCAGTACTTC. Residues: CASGQRSSYEQYF.

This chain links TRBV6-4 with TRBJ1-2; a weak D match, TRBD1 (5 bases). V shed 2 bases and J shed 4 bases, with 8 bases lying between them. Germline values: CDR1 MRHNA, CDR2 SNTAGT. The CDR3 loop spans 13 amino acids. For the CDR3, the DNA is TGTGCCAGCAGTGACGGTCAGGGCTATGGCTACACCTTC. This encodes CASSDGQGYGYTF.

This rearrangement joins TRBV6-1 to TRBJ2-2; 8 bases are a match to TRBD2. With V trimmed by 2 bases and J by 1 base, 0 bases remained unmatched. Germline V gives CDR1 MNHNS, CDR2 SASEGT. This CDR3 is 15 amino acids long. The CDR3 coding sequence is TGTGCCAGCAGTGAACTAGCGGGGAACACCGGGGAGCTGTTTTTT. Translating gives CASSELAGNTGELFF.

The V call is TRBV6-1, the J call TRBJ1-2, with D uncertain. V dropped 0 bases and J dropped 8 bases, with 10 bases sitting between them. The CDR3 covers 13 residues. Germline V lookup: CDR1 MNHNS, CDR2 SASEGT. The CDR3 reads CASSEAGLRGYTF. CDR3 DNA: TGTGCCAGCAGTGAAGCGGGCCTCCGGGGCTACACCTTC.

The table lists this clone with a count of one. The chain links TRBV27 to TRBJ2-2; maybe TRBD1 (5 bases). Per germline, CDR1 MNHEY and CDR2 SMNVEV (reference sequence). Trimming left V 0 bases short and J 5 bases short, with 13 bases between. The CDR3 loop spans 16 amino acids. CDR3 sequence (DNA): TGTGCCAGCAGTTTATCGTGGGCAGGGCAAACCGGGGAGCTGTTTTTT. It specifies CASSLSWAGQTGELFF.

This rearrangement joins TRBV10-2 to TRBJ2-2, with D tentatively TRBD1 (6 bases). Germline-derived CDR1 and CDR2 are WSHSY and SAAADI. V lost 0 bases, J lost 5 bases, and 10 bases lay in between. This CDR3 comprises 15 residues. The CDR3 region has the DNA TGCGCCAGCAGTGAGTCGCGCAGGGGTACCGGGGAGCTGTTTTTT. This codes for CASSESRRGTGELFF.

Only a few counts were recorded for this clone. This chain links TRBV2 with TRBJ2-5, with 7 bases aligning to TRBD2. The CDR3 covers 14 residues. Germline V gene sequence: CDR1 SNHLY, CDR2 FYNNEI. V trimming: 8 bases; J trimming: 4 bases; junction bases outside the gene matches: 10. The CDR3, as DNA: TGTGCCAGCCGCTTTGGGGGGGGGATAGAGACCCAGTACTTC. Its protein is CASRFGGGIETQYF.

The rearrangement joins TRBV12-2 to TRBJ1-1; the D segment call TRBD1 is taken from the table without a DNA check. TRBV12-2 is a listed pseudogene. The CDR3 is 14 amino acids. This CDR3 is CASRIRTVNTEAFF. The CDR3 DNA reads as TGTGCAAGTCGCATACGGACAGTGAACACTGAAGCTTTCTTT.

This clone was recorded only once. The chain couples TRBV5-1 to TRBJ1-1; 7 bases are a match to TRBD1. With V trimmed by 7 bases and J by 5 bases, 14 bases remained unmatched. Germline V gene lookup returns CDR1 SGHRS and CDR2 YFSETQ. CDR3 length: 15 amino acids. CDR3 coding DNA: TGCGCCAGCTCCAGGGCAGGGGGAATGGGGACTGAAGCTTTCTTT. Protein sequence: CASSRAGGMGTEAFF.

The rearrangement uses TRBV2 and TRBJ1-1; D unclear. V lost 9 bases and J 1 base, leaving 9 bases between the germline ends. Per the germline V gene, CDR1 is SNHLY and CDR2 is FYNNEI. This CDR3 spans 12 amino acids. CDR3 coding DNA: TGTGCCAGGGAACAGCCGAACACTGAAGCTTTCTTT. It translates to CAREQPNTEAFF.

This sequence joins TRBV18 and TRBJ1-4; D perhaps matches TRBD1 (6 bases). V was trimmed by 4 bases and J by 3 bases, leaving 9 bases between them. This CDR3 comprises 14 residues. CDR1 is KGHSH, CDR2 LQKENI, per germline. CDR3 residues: CASSRNRANEKLFF. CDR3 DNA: TGTGCCAGCTCACGTAACAGGGCTAATGAAAAACTGTTTTTT.

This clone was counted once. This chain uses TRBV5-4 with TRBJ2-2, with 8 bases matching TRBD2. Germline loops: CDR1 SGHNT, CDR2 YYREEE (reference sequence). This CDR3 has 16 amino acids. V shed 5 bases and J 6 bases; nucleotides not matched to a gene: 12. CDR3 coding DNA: TGTGCCAGCAGTTTTTATAGCGGGGCGGGACCCGGGGAGCTGTTTTTT. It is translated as CASSFYSGAGPGELFF.